Here is one T cell receptor beta chain with its context. Its specificity is unknown. In this CDR3 the conserved last residue, phenylalanine or tryptophan, is missing, so a read error is likely. The limits of the CDR3 on the DNA are not certain, so only TCRdb's listed CDR3 is given. The authors extracted RNA and reverse transcribed it into cDNA as the sequencing template. This table comes from immunoSEQ multiplex PCR, and its TCRdb copy is limited to in-frame clones, with some not included. The sample has roughly 150,000 clones, around 55% seen once; the top ten hold about 4.3%. From its first to its last residue, the CDR3 has 8 amino acids. Germline lookup yields CDR1 SQVTM and CDR2 ANQGSEA. This entry belongs to a study of CD8+ T cells in alopecia areata. Study outcomes and limitations: Scalp samples also yield sequences from resident alphabeta T cells of normal skin. In lesional scalp, particularly from alopecia totalis/universalis, clonality was higher than in normal scalp. Compared with mice, patients displayed less clear TCR sharing, possibly for HLA-related reasons.

The sequence came from a human donor in good health. This chain links TRBV29-1 with TRBJ1-1. The sequencing sample was made of CD4+ T cells sorted from blood. CDR3 in amino acids: CSVDRGEL.